One and the same sample provided the 24 T cell receptor beta chains below, sequenced in a study of immune evolution from preneoplasia to lung adenocarcinoma (dated by TCRdb to the early 2020s). The library relied on the immunoSEQ multiplex PCR assay. In TCRdb, the immuneACCESS table is reduced to in-frame sequences with V and J assigned. These tables do not hold every clone; where another copy was compared, an unresolved V gene accounts for under half, and the others remain unexplained. The sample table contains 6,500 to 8,500 clones; only one count was recorded for 82% of them. The ten largest make up about 3% of the sample. Material for sequencing was FFPE minimally invasive lung adenocarcinoma tissue. According to the study, the label for this sample's cell subset or site signals: micro-invasive lung adenocarcinoma (MIA). The receptors were sampled from a person between 65 and 79 years old with lung adenocarcinoma.

This chain links TRBV4-1 with TRBJ1-1; 7 nucleotides line up with TRBD1. The CDR3 runs to 15 residues. Germline values: CDR1 MGHRA, CDR2 YSYEKL. J was trimmed by 1 base and V by 1 base; bases with no gene match: 3. The CDR3 coding sequence is TGCGCCAGCAGCCAAGCTGACAGGGCGAACACTGAAGCTTTCTTT. It codes for CASSQADRANTEAFF.

V and J are TRBV6-6 and TRBJ1-2; D not certain. This CDR3 contains 14 residues. The V and J ends lost 6 bases and 4 bases respectively, with 15 bases between them. Per the germline V gene, CDR1 is MNHNY and CDR2 is SVGAGI (reference sequence). The CDR3 loop reads CASSPGFSSYGYTF. DNA for the CDR3: TGTGCCAGCAGCCCCGGGTTCAGTAGCTATGGCTACACCTTC.

The CDR3 here is CASSALVGEGGYTF. The CDR3, as DNA: TGTGCCAGCAGCGCCCTCGTTGGGGAAGGTGGCTACACCTTC. The chain uses TRBV6-1 and TRBJ1-2, with D unresolved. Between the trimmed V and J ends, which lost 6 bases and 7 bases, there was a span of 18 bases. The germline V gene encodes CDR1 MNHNS and CDR2 SASEGT. The CDR3 is 14 amino acids.

The chain combines TRBV5-1 with TRBJ2-3, with 8 bases fitting TRBD1. The CDR3 loop spans 15 amino acids. Trimming at V came to 0 bases and at J to 1 base, leaving 1 base not matched to a gene. CDR1 and CDR2 from the germline V gene are SGHRS and YFSETQ. The CDR3 nucleotides are TGCGCCAGCAGCTTGGAACAGGGGGGCACAGATACGCAGTATTTT. It encodes CASSLEQGGTDTQYF.

The chain uses TRBV7-3 and TRBJ2-5, with D perhaps matching TRBD2 (5 bases). There are 12 residues in the CDR3. Germline V gene lookup returns CDR1 SGHTA and CDR2 FQGTGA. V was trimmed by 5 bases and J by 5 bases, leaving 9 bases between them. This CDR3 is CASSETGETQYF. CDR3 nucleotide sequence: TGTGCCAGCAGCGAGACGGGGGAGACCCAGTACTTC.

This chain uses TRBV7-8 with TRBJ2-2; D remains ambiguous. Between the trimmed V and J ends, which lost 2 bases and 0 bases, there was a span of 10 bases. The germline V gene encodes CDR1 SGHVS and CDR2 FQNEAQ. There are 16 residues in the CDR3. CDR3 sequence reads: CASSLKELANTGELFF. The CDR3 DNA is TGTGCCAGCAGCTTAAAGGAGCTGGCGAACACCGGGGAGCTGTTTTTT.

The V and J genes are TRBV7-3 and TRBJ2-2; D is unclear. The germline V and J ends were trimmed by 7 bases and 5 bases, with 14 bases remaining between them. Germline V gene lookup returns CDR1 SGHTA and CDR2 FQGTGA. This CDR3 contains 14 residues. The DNA for the CDR3 is TGTGCCAGCACCTCCTTGGTTGGGACCGGGGAGCTGTTTTTT. Amino acid sequence: CASTSLVGTGELFF.

The chain couples TRBV12-5 to TRBJ2-1; 12 positions agree with TRBD2. Trimming took 5 bases from V and 0 from J; bases not matched to a gene: 8. Germline V gives CDR1 LGHNT, CDR2 FRNRAP. The CDR3 length is 18 residues. Here the CDR3 reads CASGTRTSGVGSYNEQFF. DNA of the CDR3: TGTGCTAGTGGTACCCGGACTAGCGGGGTTGGCTCCTACAATGAGCAGTTCTTC. The full variable domain, completed using reference TRBV12-5 and TRBJ2-1, is DARVTQTPRHKVTEMGQEVTMRCQPILGHNTVFWYRQTMMQGLELLAYFRNRAPLDDSGMPKDRFSAEMPDATLATLKIQPSEPRDSAVYFCASGTRTSGVGSYNEQFFGPGTRLTVL.

This chain joins TRBV6-5 and TRBJ1-5; no definite D call. Trimming pared 4 bases from V and 9 bases from J, leaving 16 bases between. Germline CDR1 MNHEY, CDR2 SVGAGI. The CDR3 sequence is 14 residues long. The CDR3 protein is CASSLTGGILPQHF. In nucleotides, the CDR3 is TGTGCCAGCAGTTTGACCGGTGGAATCCTGCCCCAGCATTTT.

This chain links TRBV4-1 with TRBJ1-1; D possibly corresponds to TRBD1 (5 bases). CDR1 is MGHRA and CDR2 is YSYEKL in the germline V gene. V lost 7 bases and J lost 1, with 16 bases in between. This CDR3 contains 15 residues. The CDR3 DNA reads TGCGCCAGCACCCGCGGGGGGGGAGGGAACACTGAAGCTTTCTTT. This translates into CASTRGGGGNTEAFF.

The genes are TRBV6-5 and TRBJ2-5, with 9 bases lining up with TRBD1. This CDR3 contains 14 residues. Germline V gene data show CDR1 as MNHEY and CDR2 as SVGAGI. V was clipped by 6 bases and J by 3 bases; unmatched bases: 5. The DNA for the CDR3 is TGTGCCAGCAGCCCCGGGACAGGGAAAGAGACCCAGTACTTC. It encodes CASSPGTGKETQYF.

The rearrangement joins TRBV18 to TRBJ2-3; 7 nucleotides agree with TRBD2. Germline V gene sequence: CDR1 KGHSH, CDR2 LQKENI. V shed 2 bases and J 1 base; nucleotides not matched to a gene: 0. There are 14 residues in the CDR3. The chain's CDR3 is CASSPSGGTDTQYF. The DNA of the CDR3 is TGTGCCAGCTCACCAAGCGGGGGCACAGATACGCAGTATTTT.

V gene TRBV28 combines with J gene TRBJ1-4; tentatively, D is TRBD1 (5 bases). Germline CDR1 reads MDHEN; CDR2 reads SYDVKM. The CDR3 contains 12 residues. The V end lost 7 bases, the J end lost 7 bases, and 10 bases lay between the germline ends. The DNA for the CDR3 is TGTGCCAGCAATAGGGGAGGTGAAAAACTGTTTTTT. This translates into CASNRGGEKLFF. The entire variable domain, with the rest obtained from reference TRBV28 and TRBJ1-4, is as follows: DVKVTQSSRYLVKRTGEKVFLECVQDMDHENMFWYRQDPGLGLRLIYFSYDVKMKEKGDIPEGYSVSREKKERFSLILESASTNQTSMYLCASNRGGEKLFFGSGTQLSVL.

J is TRBJ1-5 and V is TRBV27, with TRBD1 identical over 9 bases. With 6 bases clipped from V and 4 bases from J, the junction kept 4 bases outside the gene matches. The CDR3 is made up of 14 amino acids. CDR1 MNHEY and CDR2 SMNVEV come from the germline V gene (reference sequence). CDR3 region: CASRGQGLNQPQHF. The CDR3 DNA follows: TGTGCCAGCAGGGGACAGGGTTTGAATCAGCCCCAGCATTTT.

J is TRBJ1-2 and V is TRBV19; D remains unclear. Deletions cut 7 bases from V and 4 bases from J, with 13 bases between. The CDR3 totals 13 residues. Germline CDR1 LNHDA, CDR2 SQIVND (reference sequence). The CDR3 sequence is CASTISQTYGYTF. The CDR3 bases are TGTGCCAGTACTATCAGCCAGACCTATGGCTACACCTTC. Looking up the rest from reference TRBV19 and TRBJ1-2 gives the full variable domain: DGGITQSPKYLFRKEGQNVTLSCEQNLNHDAMYWYRQDPGQGLRLIYYSQIVNDFQKGDIAEGYSVSREKKESFPLTVTSAQKNPTAFYLCASTISQTYGYTFGSGTRLTVV.

This clone occurred a few times. This chain links TRBV19 with TRBJ2-1, with no clear D. Germline loops: CDR1 LNHDA, CDR2 SQIVND (reference sequence). V was clipped by 3 bases and J by 3 bases, with 0 bases between them. The CDR3 contains 11 residues. CDR3 DNA sequence: TGTGCCAGTAGTATCTACAATGAGCAGTTCTTC. It yields the protein CASSIYNEQFF.

This chain joins TRBV19 and TRBJ1-1; 8 bases match TRBD1. This CDR3 comprises 14 residues. With 9 bases clipped from V and 1 base from J, the junction kept 7 bases outside the gene matches. Germline CDR1 is LNHDA and CDR2 is SQIVND (reference sequence). Written as DNA, the CDR3 is TGTGCCAGCGAGATTCAGGGGGCGAACACTGAAGCTTTCTTT. Its protein product is CASEIQGANTEAFF.

V and J are TRBV5-6 and TRBJ1-3, with D hard to call. CDR3 length equals 15 residues. V lost 3 bases, J lost 4 bases, and 14 bases lay in between. CDR1 is SGHDT, CDR2 YYEEEE, per germline. CDR3 in amino acids: CASSSNPVTGNTIYF. Written as DNA, the CDR3 is TGTGCCAGCAGCTCAAACCCAGTTACCGGAAACACCATATATTTT.

The genes are TRBV28 and TRBJ2-7; 8 bases agree with TRBD2. The V gene end was trimmed by 5 bases and the J gene end by 4 bases; junction bases not matched to a gene: 10. The CDR3 runs to 15 residues. Looked up from germline, CDR1 is MDHEN and CDR2 is SYDVKM. The CDR3 here is CASSPPSGGLYEQYF. Here the CDR3 DNA reads TGTGCCAGCAGTCCCCCCAGCGGGGGTCTGTACGAGCAGTACTTC.

This clone was found a few times. The V gene is TRBV6-6, the J gene TRBJ1-2; no definite D call. Trimming shortened V by 4 bases and J by 4 bases, and 13 bases separated the two germline ends. Looked up from germline, CDR1 is MNHNY and CDR2 is SVGAGI (reference sequence). This CDR3 has 14 amino acids. CDR3 protein: CASSSGLDFYGYTF. In DNA, the CDR3 is TGTGCCAGCAGTTCGGGTCTTGATTTCTATGGCTACACCTTC.

This chain joins TRBV29-1 and TRBJ1-3, with D maybe TRBD1 (5 bases). V was trimmed by 5 bases and J by 2 bases, leaving 13 bases between them. The CDR3 consists of 14 residues. The germline CDR1 and CDR2 sequences are SQVTM and ANQGSEA. The DNA of the CDR3 is TGCAGCGTTCTTCTGTCGGACACTGGAAACACCATATATTTT. Amino acids: CSVLLSDTGNTIYF.

V gene TRBV28 combines with J gene TRBJ2-7; TRBD2 might be the D (5 bases). The CDR3 runs 16 residues. The V and J ends lost 6 bases and 1 base respectively, with 19 bases between them. The germline CDR1 and CDR2 sequences are MDHEN and SYDVKM. CDR3 in amino acids: CASSPTLAGESYEQYF. The DNA for the CDR3 is TGTGCCAGCAGCCCAACTCTAGCCGGGGAATCCTACGAGCAGTACTTC.

V gene TRBV6-5 combines with J gene TRBJ2-7, with D perhaps being TRBD1 or TRBD2 (5 bases each). Trimming cost V 6 bases and J 6 bases, with 12 bases left between them. Germline V gene lookup returns CDR1 MNHEY and CDR2 SVGAGI. The CDR3 sequence is 12 residues long. The CDR3 DNA reads TGTGCCAGCAGCGGCGAGGGGCCCGAGCAGTACTTC. This sequence encodes CASSGEGPEQYF.

The rearrangement joins TRBV5-1 to TRBJ2-3, with 7 positions matching TRBD2. This CDR3 region has 15 residues. V dropped 0 bases and J dropped 6; count of bases not matched to a gene: 7. From germline, CDR1 is SGHRS and CDR2 YFSETQ. As DNA, the CDR3 is TGCGCCAGCAGCTTGGCCGGTGCTAGCGGTGATACGCAGTATTTT. It encodes CASSLAGASGDTQYF. Full variable domain (outside the CDR3, taken from reference TRBV5-1 and TRBJ2-3): KAGVTQTPRYLIKTRGQQVTLSCSPISGHRSVSWYQQTPGQGLQFLFEYFSETQRNKGNFPGRFSGRQFSNSRSEMNVSTLELGDSALYLCASSLAGASGDTQYFGPGTRLTVL.